This record looks at one T cell receptor (beta chain) sequence and its context. It has no known antigen specificity. No base quality values were provided; no much bigger clone lies one nucleotide off. V is clipped by 2 bases and J by 4 bases, and the sequence between their germline boundaries is 29 bases long. CDR1 SGHTA and CDR2 FQGTGA were looked up in the germline V gene. Measured from the cysteine to the phenylalanine, the CDR3 is 21 residues long. The only DNA kept is the CDR3, 63 bases in frame from the first base. The cohort comprised under 700 healthy bone marrow donors. Cohort members were all nominally healthy when sampled, although unrecorded immune exposures were likely present. The donor tested CMV seronegative, placing the donor among the 350 or so seronegative members of the cohort. Each donor provided a peripheral blood sample, and peripheral blood mononuclear cells were used for TCR beta sequencing. Genomic DNA extraction from the blood cell samples was performed with the Qiagen DNeasy Blood Extraction Kit.

The sample originates from a study of cytomegalovirus exposure and HLA in healthy donors (dated by TCRdb to about 2017). As for the study more broadly: An earlier analysis of approximately 550 of the donors reported 250 to 350 Gb of sequence data and about 100 million unique TCR beta sequences from roughly 200 million T cells. Four to six DR-DQ haplotypes were handled as single units for association and clustering, since linkage in the cohort was strong. In a later analysis, previously published TCR beta repertoires from more than 500 donors were re-analyzed and high-resolution HLA genotyping was added so that TCR occurrence patterns could be studied. A later genetic analysis used genome-wide SNP genotypes for 398 of the 666 donors, treating that subset as a discovery cohort. The study profiled the T cell repertoires of hundreds of subjects by immunosequencing and related them to cytomegalovirus serostatus. HLA typing covered class I and class II loci at four-digit resolution. Along with the approximately 600-subject first cohort, a separate validation cohort of over a hundred different subjects was used. To predict cytomegalovirus infection status, the study combined high-throughput TCR immunosequencing, statistical association of individual TCRs with disease status, and machine learning. Alongside the repertoire data, information on donor age, sex, ethnicity and CMV serostatus was compiled. The genetic ancestry cluster associated with self-reported Caucasian donors included 80% to 90% of the 398 genotyped donors. Roughly 300 gigabases of sequencing data and approximately 85 million unique TCR sequences were included in an early release covering about 600 HLA-typed donors. An earlier analysis of about 620 of the donors applied high-throughput TCR beta sequencing to assess whether each TCR beta V gene segment acted as functional or pseudogenic. All discovery cohort repertoires had been generated on a single sequencing platform. The study aimed to test whether cataloging public T cell receptors could reveal signatures of past pathogen exposure. Typing coverage differed by locus: A, B, C, DRB1 and DQB1 were typed in about 629-640 donors, DQA1 in 522, DPA1 in 600 to 610, and DPB1 in roughly 470. The later analysis used no new phenotypic data to find candidate immune exposures, relying instead on TCR beta sequences and their occurrence across donors. On average, roughly 250,000 unique TCR beta nucleotide sequences were sequenced per donor among a few hundred genotyped donors of the cohort, with about 17% of those sequences being non-productive.

Library creation used the immunoSEQ multiplex PCR assay. A mixture of 60 forward primers for TCR Vbeta segments and 13 reverse primers for TCR Jbeta segments was used in the multiplex PCR. A multiplex PCR assay on genomic DNA amplified the CDR3 region of rearranged TCR beta genes. The amplified TCR beta libraries were sequenced on the Illumina HiSeq System as 87-base-pair reads. In the source study's methods: A later analysis tallied 70 million to 100 million unique TCR beta chains across the 666 repertoires, and approximately 12 million of those chains were shared by two or more donors. Raw reads were error-corrected and collapsed into unique sequences with a nearest-neighbor algorithm that merged closely related sequences to remove PCR and sequencing errors. To assign V, D and J gene segments, CDR3 sequences were aligned to IMGT reference sequences. For a sequence to be retained, a match of at least six nucleotides to both a V gene segment and a J gene segment was required. A rearrangement counted as productive if the CDR3 had no stop codons and remained in frame with V and J, and every other rearrangement counted as non-productive. CDR3 was defined by IMGT convention, running from the second conserved V-encoded cysteine to the conserved J-encoded phenylalanine. In an earlier analysis of approximately 590 of the donors, sequences lacking an unambiguous match to a single V gene segment were excluded. An earlier analysis of over 450 of the donors classified V segments as functional when productive rearrangements were above 56.7% and as segregating when the standard deviation between donors was above 5%. To diagnose cytomegalovirus status from the catalog of TCR beta chain sequences, a statistical classification framework was built. In a later analysis, TCR nucleotide sequences were compared against IMGT/GENE-DB human TR gene sequences so that V and J genes could be assigned. Using the TCRdist pipeline, a later analysis assigned CDR3 sequences along with most-parsimonious VDJ recombination scenarios. In a later analysis, each TCR beta chain was defined by its CDR3 amino acid sequence together with its V-gene family, and reads without a unique V-gene family were excluded. To address suspected cross-contamination and a sequencing artifact, a later analysis removed roughly 640 highly shared, low-generation-probability nucleotide sequences. In a later analysis, a clonal expansion index was calculated for each public chain from normalized within-repertoire ranks of inferred template counts. In a later analysis, generation probabilities were computed with a VDJ recombination model fitted to out-of-frame rearrangements, and the resulting probabilities were checked against IGoR. Hypergeometric tests were used in a later analysis to score TCR-TCR, TCR-HLA and TCR-CMV co-occurrence, with a repertoire-size bias correction applied to the TCR pairs. To estimate false discovery rates, a later analysis permuted the HLA or CMV assignments 20 times. A later analysis grouped co-occurring TCRs with DBSCAN, adding TCRdist sequence similarity when clustering within HLA-allele-positive subsets. For co-occurrence clustering, repertoires with fewer than 30,000 or more than 120,000 public chains were excluded, along with roughly 5 repertoires with anomalous nucleotide sharing. TCRdb carries this immuneACCESS record with in-frame sequences only. Its versions omit some clonotypes, under half of them owing to an unresolved V gene in the studies checked, with the rest unexplained. The V and J calls and the clone size are those of that table, but D and trimming were determined from the DNA. The sample table records about 130,000 clones; about three quarters of these occur just once. 0.95% to 1.5% of the sample is in the top ten clones.

On the study overall, not on this receptor specifically: Linkage disequilibrium might explain the correlated functional status among segregating V segments, but an unknown experimental factor could not be excluded. According to a later genetic analysis, donors in an Asian-associated ancestry cluster had fewer N-insertions in productive TCRs than the roughly 700-donor mean. A cluster of highly shared sequence variants was judged likely to represent a technical artifact of the sequencing pipeline. The study gave a list of about 170 TCR beta chains associated with cytomegalovirus. A later analysis found that most CMV-associated TCR beta chains appeared HLA-restricted, with HLA associations seemingly driven largely by CMV exposure. In an earlier analysis of approximately 590 of the donors, most TCR beta V segments appeared in productive rearrangements about 87% or about 30% of the time, broadly matching IMGT annotations. A later genetic analysis associated a missense DCLRE1C variant with V-gene and J-gene trimming of TCR beta chains, and an independent cohort replicated the association. Because counts were too low, seventeen rarely observed V segments, including chromosome 9 orphons, were excluded from the earlier analysis of some 540 of the donors. Presence/absence analyses assumed roughly uniform sequencing depth across donors, an assumption that may not hold. In both the original and validation cohorts, the classifier was reported to diagnose cytomegalovirus status with high specificity and sensitivity. While some public TCRs were present in many individuals, most TCR sequences turned up only very rarely across donors. When HLA alleles, especially DR and DQ, strongly co-occurred, attributing TCR associations to individual alleles was difficult. Because HLA typing was missing for some donors at each locus, association tests included only the typed subset. Because the 87-base-pair reads could not distinguish some IMGT-functional V segments, including TRBV6-2 and TRBV6-3, those segments were excluded. In vitro tests confirmed that a few of the cytomegalovirus-associated TCR beta chains recognize cytomegalovirus antigens. A later analysis found that TCR association rates varied across HLA loci, with DRB1 alleles showing the most associated TCRs and HLA-C alleles the fewest. In a later analysis, several top co-occurrence clusters were reported to appear linked to parvovirus B19, influenza, CMV and Epstein-Barr virus. Specific HLA alleles were associated with over 15,000 TCR beta sequences at a false discovery rate of 0.05 in a later analysis. According to the authors, the approach could potentially be generalized to other disease states and immunological phenotypes. A further reported finding was that TCR beta sequences accurately predicted the HLA-A and HLA-B alleles for most subjects in the first cohort. CMV serostatus was the only immune exposure information available for the cohort. Compared with equally common non-associated chains, HLA-associated TCR beta chains in a later analysis were more clonally expanded and had lower generation probabilities. Only TCR beta chains were sequenced in this cohort, and the absence of alpha or paired-chain data limited detectable features.

Sequencing input: PBMCs. The clonotype was recovered from a female donor in good health and CMV-seronegative. Recombination connected TRBV7-3 to TRBJ1-4; TRBD1 is a possible D gene, resting on 5 matching bases. The encoded CDR3 is CASSLGSISGGRASFNEKLFF. Read as DNA, the sequence is TGTGCCAGCAGCTTAGGATCTATTAGTGGGGGGAGGGCGTCGTTTAATGAAAAACTGTTTTTT.